The 24 T cell receptor beta chains below were found in one sample sequenced in a study of cytomegalovirus exposure and HLA in healthy donors (dated 2017 in TCRdb). The library was made by the immunoSEQ multiplex PCR assay. For the multiplex PCR, a mixture combining 60 forward primers for TCR Vbeta segments and 13 reverse primers for TCR Jbeta segments was used. This is the immuneACCESS table as TCRdb keeps it, with only in-frame sequences that have V and J called. A part of the clones is gone; compared with another copy, unresolved V genes explain less than half, and the rest is unexplained. A total of around 62,000 clones appear in this sample, approximately 80% of them only once. The leading ten clones occupy less than 3% of the sample. The sequenced sample was PBMCs. All receptors come from a woman aged 25 to 39 in good health and CMV-seronegative.

This clone was seen more than once but under ten times. This sequence joins TRBV5-1 and TRBJ1-2; perhaps TRBD1 as D (5 bases). V lost 0 bases and J lost 3, with 9 bases in between. The V gene's germline CDR1 is SGHRS and CDR2 YFSETQ. The CDR3 loop spans 14 amino acids. DNA for the CDR3: TGCGCCAGCAGCTTGGAGGGGCCTTACTATGGCTACACCTTC. It yields the protein CASSLEGPYYGYTF.

The DNA of the CDR3 is TGCGCCAGCAGCCCTGTGTCCGGGGAGCTGTTTTTT. Its translation is CASSPVSGELFF. V gene TRBV4-3 combines with J gene TRBJ2-2; D is unclear. Germline assignment: CDR1 LGHNA and CDR2 YSLEER. Trimming cost V 4 bases and J 6 bases, with 6 bases left between them. The CDR3 extends over 12 amino acids.

The CDR3 DNA reads as TGTGCCAGCAGTTTTGATTTGGAGTCAGGGGGTAAAAAACTGTTTTTT. Translating it yields CASSFDLESGGKKLFF. This chain connects TRBV27 to TRBJ1-4, with 7 bases fitting TRBD1. CDR1 MNHEY and CDR2 SMNVEV come from the germline V gene (reference sequence). The CDR3 runs 16 residues. Trimming removed 3 bases from V and 9 bases from J; junction bases left unmatched: 13.

The CDR3 bases are TGCGCCAGCAGCTTTTCCGGTTCCTACGAGCAGTACTTC. It translates to CASSFSGSYEQYF. The chain joins TRBV5-1 to TRBJ2-7; D not resolved. The CDR3 totals 13 residues. Germline V gene lookup returns CDR1 SGHRS and CDR2 YFSETQ. V was cut by 2 bases and J by 1 base, with 7 bases left in between. Variable domain in full (rest from reference TRBV5-1 and TRBJ2-7): KAGVTQTPRYLIKTRGQQVTLSCSPISGHRSVSWYQQTPGQGLQFLFEYFSETQRNKGNFPGRFSGRQFSNSRSEMNVSTLELGDSALYLCASSFSGSYEQYFGPGTRLTVT.

This sequence joins TRBV18 and TRBJ1-1; D not certain. Germline CDR1 reads KGHSH; CDR2 reads LQKENI. The CDR3 extends over 15 amino acids. The V end lost 1 base, the J end lost 0 bases, and 9 bases lay between the germline ends. The CDR3 DNA is TGTGCCAGCTCACCACGGACGGGGATGAACACTGAAGCTTTCTTT. It encodes CASSPRTGMNTEAFF.

The V and J genes are TRBV6-5 and TRBJ2-7; D might be TRBD1 (6 bases). V lost 5 bases and J 6 bases, leaving 17 bases between the germline ends. CDR3 size: 14 residues. Germline V CDR1 and CDR2: MNHEY, SVGAGI. CDR3 nucleotide sequence: TGTGCCAGCAGTGAAGGGGGTACAGGGCGCGAGCAGTACTTC. As protein: CASSEGGTGREQYF.

This clone was observed once. The chain is built from TRBV19 and TRBJ2-1, with 8 nucleotides matching TRBD1. This CDR3 has 13 amino acids. The V gene's germline CDR1 is LNHDA and CDR2 SQIVND (reference sequence). V lost 4 bases and J lost 6; bases outside the gene matches: 2. As DNA, the CDR3 is TGTGCCAGTAGTACTACAGGGGGCAATGAGCAGTTCTTC. Amino acids: CASSTTGGNEQFF.

As to this clone: This sample also contains other DNA sequences that code for the same CDR3. The chain's CDR3 is CASSFSTYTDTQYF. CDR3 in DNA: TGTGCCAGTAGTTTTTCGACTTACACGGATACGCAGTATTTT. This sequence joins TRBV19 and TRBJ2-3; unclear D gene. This CDR3 has 14 residues. The V gene's germline CDR1 is LNHDA and CDR2 SQIVND (reference sequence). With 5 bases removed from V and 6 bases from J, the gap between germline ends came to 15 bases. The full variable domain, completed using reference TRBV19 and TRBJ2-3, is DGGITQSPKYLFRKEGQNVTLSCEQNLNHDAMYWYRQDPGQGLRLIYYSQIVNDFQKGDIAEGYSVSREKKESFPLTVTSAQKNPTAFYLCASSFSTYTDTQYFGPGTRLTVL.

This chain joins TRBV30 and TRBJ2-7; the match to TRBD1 covers 7 bases. This CDR3 region has 14 residues. The V gene end was trimmed by 3 bases and the J gene end by 0 bases; junction bases not matched to a gene: 5. In germline, CDR1 is GTSNPN, CDR2 SVGIG (reference sequence). Here the CDR3 reads CAWSPGTVSYEQYF. The DNA of the CDR3 is TGTGCCTGGAGCCCCGGGACAGTCTCCTACGAGCAGTACTTC.

This rearrangement joins TRBV19 to TRBJ2-5; 8 nucleotides align to TRBD1. This CDR3 spans 14 amino acids. The germline gives CDR1 LNHDA, CDR2 SQIVND (reference sequence). V dropped 4 bases and J dropped 5; count of bases not matched to a gene: 6. The CDR3: CASSKGQGVETQYF. The CDR3 DNA reads TGTGCCAGTAGTAAAGGACAGGGCGTGGAGACCCAGTACTTC.

To note about this clone: At one end, the junction sequence differs from germline, possibly due to a read error. The chain carries TRBV7-9 and TRBJ1-2, with 8 bases lining up with TRBD1. Germline V lookup: CDR1 SEHNR, CDR2 FQNEAQ (reference sequence). The CDR3 has 15 amino acids. Here the CDR3 reads CSSSLKVRTGRGYTF. The CDR3 DNA sequence: TGTTCCAGCAGCTTAAAGGTTAGGACAGGGCGCGGCTACACCTTC.

The chain recombines TRBV5-4 with TRBJ2-3, with 9 nucleotides matching TRBD2. Germline V gene data show CDR1 as SGHNT and CDR2 as YYREEE (reference sequence). After removal of 4 bases from V and 1 base from J, the junction contained 13 bases not matched to a gene. CDR3 length: 18 residues. The CDR3 DNA reads as TGTGCCAGCAGCATACCCCTCCAGGGCGGGGGGGGCACAGATACGCAGTATTTT. It encodes CASSIPLQGGGGTDTQYF.

This chain links TRBV7-2 with TRBJ2-2, with 9 nucleotides matching TRBD2. The V segment lost 2 bases and the J segment 4 bases; nucleotides outside the gene matches: 5. CDR3 size: 16 residues. Germline lookup yields CDR1 SGHTA and CDR2 FQGNSA. CDR3 residues: CASSLSGGSPTGELFF. DNA for the CDR3: TGTGCCAGCAGCTTAAGCGGGGGGTCACCCACCGGGGAGCTGTTTTTT.

This chain joins TRBV18 and TRBJ2-5, with D perhaps matching TRBD1 (6 bases). Trimming took 2 bases from V and 1 from J, leaving 8 bases between them. This CDR3 is built from 14 residues. The germline V gene has CDR1 KGHSH and CDR2 LQKENI. CDR3 region: CASSPVGAQETQYF. CDR3 bases: TGTGCCAGCTCACCAGTGGGGGCCCAAGAGACCCAGTACTTC.

The chain carries TRBV7-2 and TRBJ2-5, with a weak D call TRBD1 (6 bases). Gene TRBJ2-7 matches the end of the DNA better, so the J call may be wrong. Germline values: CDR1 SGHTA, CDR2 FQGNSA. This CDR3 has 19 amino acids. The CDR3 DNA sequence: TGTGCCAGCAGCTTAGCCCCAGTAATTTTAACAGGGAACCCCTACGAGCAGTACTTC. Its translation: CASSLAPVILTGNPYEQYF.

The V and J genes are TRBV28 and TRBJ1-1; D not resolved. Trimming pared 2 bases from V and 8 bases from J, leaving 9 bases between. CDR1 and CDR2 from the germline V gene are MDHEN and SYDVKM. There are 12 residues in the CDR3. CDR3 region: CASSLRPQEAFF. CDR3 DNA sequence: TGTGCCAGCAGTTTACGCCCCCAGGAAGCTTTCTTT.

CDR3 loop: CASSPLAGGLHEQYF. DNA of the CDR3: TGTGCCAGTAGCCCACTAGCGGGGGGGCTTCACGAGCAGTACTTC. V usage is TRBV19 and J usage is TRBJ2-7; 13 nucleotides match TRBD2. Trimming took 6 bases from V and 5 from J; bases not matched to a gene: 7. CDR1 is LNHDA and CDR2 is SQIVND in the germline V gene (reference sequence). The CDR3 totals 15 residues.

J is TRBJ2-2 and V is TRBV9, with TRBD1 as a possible D gene (6 bases). In germline, CDR1 is SGDLS, CDR2 YYNGEE. The CDR3 length is 15 residues. Trimming cost V 2 bases and J 5 bases, with 13 bases left between them. The CDR3 bases are TGTGCCAGCAGCGTCGACAGGATCGGGACCGGGGAGCTGTTTTTT. Translating gives CASSVDRIGTGELFF.

The chain is built from TRBV4-3 and TRBJ1-1, with unresolved D. The CDR3 has 15 residues. V lost 1 base and J 0 bases, leaving 9 bases between the germline ends. The V gene's germline CDR1 is LGHNA and CDR2 YSLEER. CDR3 coding DNA: TGCGCCAGCAGCCAAGCCACGACTATGAACACTGAAGCTTTCTTT. Protein sequence: CASSQATTMNTEAFF.

The V call is TRBV7-2, the J call TRBJ1-6; a possible D gene is TRBD1 (5 bases). CDR1 is SGHTA and CDR2 is FQGNSA in the germline V gene. V shed 5 bases and J shed 4 bases, with 24 bases lying between them. The CDR3 is 19 amino acids. The CDR3 DNA sequence: TGTGCCAGCAGCCCCTCCCCGTGGGGCACAGAACAATATAATTCACCCCTCCACTTT. Amino acids: CASSPSPWGTEQYNSPLHF.

The chain employs TRBV13 and TRBJ1-5; D possibly corresponds to TRBD1 (5 bases). Trimming removed 4 bases at V and 0 bases at J, with 7 bases between. The CDR3 is 14 amino acids. Germline V gene data show CDR1 as PRHDT and CDR2 as FYEKMQ (reference sequence). The CDR3 is CASSSQGSNQPQHF. In nucleotides, the CDR3 is TGTGCCAGCAGCTCCCAGGGTAGCAATCAGCCCCAGCATTTT. The variable domain in full, with the rest retrieved from reference TRBV13 and TRBJ1-5, is AAGVIQSPRHLIKEKRETATLKCYPIPRHDTVYWYQQGPGQDPQFLISFYEKMQSDKGSIPDRFSAQQFSDYHSELNMSSLELGDSALYFCASSSQGSNQPQHFGDGTRLSIL.

The V call is TRBV27, the J call TRBJ1-2; unclear D gene. CDR1 is MNHEY and CDR2 is SMNVEV in the germline V gene (reference sequence). The CDR3 is 10 amino acids. V was pared by 8 bases and J by 8 bases, with 9 bases between. The DNA for the CDR3 is TGTGCCAGCTTGGAGGGCGGCTACACCTTC. Translation gives CASLEGGYTF.

CDR3 nucleotides: TGTGCCAGCAGTCTCTCAGGGGCAGCTGAGCAGTTCTTC. Protein product: CASSLSGAAEQFF. The chain links TRBV28 to TRBJ2-1, with D possibly matching TRBD1 (6 bases). CDR3 size: 13 residues. The V gene lost 5 bases and the J gene lost 9 bases, with 14 bases spanning the gap. Germline V gene lookup returns CDR1 MDHEN and CDR2 SYDVKM. Full variable domain (rest looked up from reference TRBV28 and TRBJ2-1): DVKVTQSSRYLVKRTGEKVFLECVQDMDHENMFWYRQDPGLGLRLIYFSYDVKMKEKGDIPEGYSVSREKKERFSLILESASTNQTSMYLCASSLSGAAEQFFGPGTRLTVL.

This chain joins TRBV30 and TRBJ1-3; D might be TRBD1 (6 bases). Germline V lookup: CDR1 GTSNPN, CDR2 SVGIG (reference sequence). The CDR3 has 13 amino acids. Trimming left V 5 bases short and J 9 bases short, with 17 bases between. CDR3 region: CAWQGRVSGTIYF. The CDR3 nucleotides read TGTGCCTGGCAGGGGCGTGTCTCGGGCACCATATATTTT.